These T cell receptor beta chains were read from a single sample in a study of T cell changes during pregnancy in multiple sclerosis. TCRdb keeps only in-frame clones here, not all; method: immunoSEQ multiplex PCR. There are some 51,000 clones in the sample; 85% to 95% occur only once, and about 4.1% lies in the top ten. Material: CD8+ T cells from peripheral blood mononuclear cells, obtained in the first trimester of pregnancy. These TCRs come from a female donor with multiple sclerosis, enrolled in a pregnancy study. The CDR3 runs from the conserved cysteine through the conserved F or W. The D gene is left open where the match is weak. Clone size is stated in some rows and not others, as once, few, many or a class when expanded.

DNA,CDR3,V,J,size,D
TGTGCCAGCAGTCTAGCGCTGACAGATACGCAGTATTTT,CASSLALTDTQYF,TRBV2,TRBJ2-3,.,.
TGTGCCAGCAGCAAGCCCGGGACAGGGCCCTATAATTCACCCCTCCACTTT,CASSKPGTGPYNSPLHF,TRBV12-1,TRBJ1-6,.,.
TGTGCCAGCGCCGGGACTACGCTTTCCTACGAGCAGTACTTC,CASAGTTLSYEQYF,TRBV13,TRBJ2-7,.,TRBD2
TGTGCCAGCAGCCAAGGACTAGCGGGAGGTACATACAATGAGCAGTTCTTC,CASSQGLAGGTYNEQFF,TRBV7-6,TRBJ2-1,.,TRBD2
TGTGCCAGCAGTCTTTTGGACAGGACAGACTACGAGCAGTACTTC,CASSLLDRTDYEQYF,TRBV6-1,TRBJ2-7,.,TRBD1
TGTGCCAGCAGCTTAGCTTATGGGGAGCTGTTTTTT,CASSLAYGELFF,TRBV11-2,TRBJ2-2,.,.
TGCGCCAGCAGCCAAGATCGTGGGCGGGGGGCACACAATGAGCAGTTCTTC,CASSQDRGRGAHNEQFF,TRBV4-1,TRBJ2-1,.,TRBD2
TGTGCCAGCAGCTCACAAGGACAGGAGCAGTTCTTC,CASSSQGQEQFF,TRBV7-6,TRBJ2-1,.,.
TGCGCCAGCAGCCAAGGAGTGGGGGCCAACGTCCTGACTTTC,CASSQGVGANVLTF,TRBV4-3,TRBJ2-6,.,.
TGTGCCACCCGAGGACAGGGTTCGAATGGCTACACCTTC,CATRGQGSNGYTF,TRBV6-5,TRBJ1-2,once,TRBD1
TGCGCCAGCAGGGGACTAGCTCGGGACTACAATGAGCAGTTCTTC,CASRGLARDYNEQFF,TRBV10-2,TRBJ2-1,.,TRBD2
TGTGCCAGCAGCTTAGGGGATGGGACTAGCGGGGATATCCAAGAGACCCAGTACTTC,CASSLGDGTSGDIQETQYF,TRBV7-7,TRBJ2-5,.,TRBD2
TGTGCCAGCAGTGACCCGGGACAGGGTGGAGACACCATATATTTT,CASSDPGQGGDTIYF,TRBV6-1,TRBJ1-3,.,TRBD1
TGCAGCGTTGAAGGGGGACGGGGGGCAAGCAACGAGCAGTACTTC,CSVEGGRGASNEQYF,TRBV29-1,TRBJ2-7,.,.
TGTGCCAGCGTCGGAGGGTTCTATGGCTACACCTTC,CASVGGFYGYTF,TRBV6-1,TRBJ1-2,once,.
TGTGCCAGCAGCTTAAGGGGGACAGAGTTTACCTACGAGCAGTACTTC,CASSLRGTEFTYEQYF,TRBV11-2,TRBJ2-7,.,TRBD1
TGCGCCAGCAGCCATCTCAGAGGACAGGGGTCCACTGAAGCTTTCTTT,CASSHLRGQGSTEAFF,TRBV4-1,TRBJ1-1,.,TRBD1
TGTGCCAGCAGCACAGGAACAGACTTGAACACTGAAGCTTTCTTT,CASSTGTDLNTEAFF,TRBV9,TRBJ1-1,.,.
TGTGCCAGCAGCCCCCCGGGAGGGTACGGCTCCTACAATGAGCAGTTCTTC,CASSPPGGYGSYNEQFF,TRBV4-2,TRBJ2-1,.,TRBD2
TGCGCCAGCAGCCACTCCTACAGGGGATCGGACACTGAAGCTTTCTTT,CASSHSYRGSDTEAFF,TRBV4-1,TRBJ1-1,.,TRBD1
TGCGCCAGCAGCTGGACCGGGACAAATGGCACAGATACGCAGTATTTT,CASSWTGTNGTDTQYF,TRBV5-1,TRBJ2-3,.,.
TGTGCCAGCAGCCTTGGGGCCGCCGAACCCTACAATGAGCAGTTCTTC,CASSLGAAEPYNEQFF,TRBV6-6,TRBJ2-1,.,.
TGTGCCAGTAGTATCCAGGGGTCCCAAGAGACCCAGTACTTC,CASSIQGSQETQYF,TRBV19,TRBJ2-5,.,.
TGTGCCAGCAGCGGCTCCGGGCAGGGCCATTACGAGCAGTACTTC,CASSGSGQGHYEQYF,TRBV9,TRBJ2-7,.,.
TGCGCCAGCAGCCAAGATTACAGGGGACCTTATGGCTACACCTTC,CASSQDYRGPYGYTF,TRBV4-3,TRBJ1-2,.,TRBD1
TGTGCCAGCAGCATGGTCGGACAGGGGGACAATGGCTACACCTTC,CASSMVGQGDNGYTF,TRBV9,TRBJ1-2,.,TRBD1
TGTGCCAGCAGCTTAACGGGGAACATTCAGTACTTC,CASSLTGNIQYF,TRBV13,TRBJ2-4,.,.
TGTGCCAGCTCACCCCCCGGTTCACCGAACACTGAAGCTTTCTTT,CASSPPGSPNTEAFF,TRBV18,TRBJ1-1,.,.
TGCGCCAGCAGCTTCTTACCTAGCGGGGGGGAAGAGACCCAGTACTTC,CASSFLPSGGEETQYF,TRBV5-1,TRBJ2-5,.,TRBD2
TGCGCCAGCAGCCCCAGCGGGAGGGCTGGGAATGAGCAGTTCTTC,CASSPSGRAGNEQFF,TRBV10-1,TRBJ2-1,once,TRBD2
TGCAGCGTTGAATCGGGGGGAAGCTACGAGCAGTACTTC,CSVESGGSYEQYF,TRBV29-1,TRBJ2-7,.,TRBD2
TGTGCCAGCAGCCAAAGCGGGTGGGACCACTACGAGCAGTACTTC,CASSQSGWDHYEQYF,TRBV6-5,TRBJ2-7,.,.
TGTGCCAGCAGCTTGGAGCGGGGGATCCAAGAGACCCAGTACTTC,CASSLERGIQETQYF,TRBV7-9,TRBJ2-5,.,TRBD2
TGTGCCAGCAGTTCATGGGGGGGGGACGAGCAGTACTTC,CASSSWGGDEQYF,TRBV6-5,TRBJ2-7,.,TRBD2
TGTGCCAGCAGTTTAGGTGACGGGTCCTATGGCTACACCTTC,CASSLGDGSYGYTF,TRBV27,TRBJ1-2,.,.
TGTGCCAGCAGTGAAGCGGAAGGAACTAGCGCGAACACCGGGGAGCTGTTTTTT,CASSEAEGTSANTGELFF,TRBV2,TRBJ2-2,.,TRBD2
TGTGCCAGCAGCTTGAGTATTACGAGTAGCGAGCAGTACTTC,CASSLSITSSEQYF,TRBV5-5,TRBJ2-7,.,.
TGCGCCAGCAGTGTCCCTCCACTAGCGGGAGTTGGCAATGAGCAGTTCTTC,CASSVPPLAGVGNEQFF,TRBV10-1,TRBJ2-1,.,TRBD2
TGCGCCAGCAGGGACAGGAACGCGAACACCGGGGAGCTGTTTTTT,CASRDRNANTGELFF,TRBV5-1,TRBJ2-2,.,TRBD1
TGTGCCAGCAGTTTCGGACAGTACAATGAGCAGTTCTTC,CASSFGQYNEQFF,TRBV27,TRBJ2-1,.,.
TGTGCCAGCAGCCCGTGGGGGGTCACTGAAGCTTTCTTT,CASSPWGVTEAFF,TRBV5-4,TRBJ1-1,.,.
TGCGCCAGCAGCTTGGCCGGGGACAGGGGGTCACCCCTCCACTTT,CASSLAGDRGSPLHF,TRBV5-1,TRBJ1-6,.,TRBD1